A selection of T cell receptor beta chains follows, all from one sample in a study of radiation and T cells in renal cell carcinoma. Profiled with immunoSEQ multiplex PCR; TCRdb holds only in-frame clones, not every one. Of about 130,000 clones detected, 81% appear once; the ten largest clones hold roughly 6%. The sequencing used blood, collected from a patient whose treatment included radiotherapy and nephrectomy. The receptor set was obtained from a man in his forties or fifties with renal cell carcinoma. CDR3s include the opening cysteine and the closing phenylalanine or tryptophan. Fields, in order: clone size, J gene, V gene, D gene, CDR3 protein, CDR3 DNA. The D gene is left open where the match is weak. Size is stated for part of the rows, as once, few or many counts, or as a class when the clone is expanded.

clone size: -
J gene: TRBJ1-1
V gene: TRBV11-2
D gene: -
CDR3 protein: CASSPPGGLNTEAFF
CDR3 DNA: TGTGCCAGCAGCCCGCCGGGGGGCCTGAACACTGAAGCTTTCTTT

clone size: -
J gene: TRBJ2-7
V gene: TRBV19
D gene: TRBD1
CDR3 protein: CASSRAGGIGYEQYF
CDR3 DNA: TGTGCCAGTAGTCGCGCAGGGGGCATAGGCTACGAGCAGTACTTC

clone size: -
J gene: TRBJ2-3
V gene: TRBV7-9
D gene: -
CDR3 protein: CASSLEGWRGQLRGNTQYF
CDR3 DNA: TGTGCCAGCAGCTTAGAGGGTTGGCGGGGACAGCTCAGAGGAAATACGCAGTATTTT

clone size: few
J gene: TRBJ1-1
V gene: TRBV10-1
D gene: -
CDR3 protein: CASSESSDSNTEAFF
CDR3 DNA: TGCGCCAGCAGTGAGTCATCGGACAGTAACACTGAAGCTTTCTTT

clone size: -
J gene: TRBJ2-1
V gene: TRBV9
D gene: -
CDR3 protein: CASSRTTSYNEQFF
CDR3 DNA: TGTGCCAGCAGTCGGACTACCTCCTACAATGAGCAGTTCTTC

clone size: -
J gene: TRBJ1-6
V gene: TRBV4-1
D gene: -
CDR3 protein: CASSQDRAYGSYNSPLHF
CDR3 DNA: TGCGCCAGCAGCCAAGACAGGGCCTACGGCTCCTATAATTCACCCCTCCACTTT

clone size: -
J gene: TRBJ2-7
V gene: TRBV7-9
D gene: -
CDR3 protein: CASSLGAVNEQYF
CDR3 DNA: TGTGCCAGCAGCTTAGGCGCCGTCAACGAGCAGTACTTC

clone size: -
J gene: TRBJ2-3
V gene: TRBV19
D gene: -
CDR3 protein: CASTNGVDADTQYF
CDR3 DNA: TGTGCCAGTACCAATGGAGTTGACGCAGATACGCAGTATTTT

clone size: -
J gene: TRBJ2-2
V gene: TRBV5-1
D gene: TRBD1
CDR3 protein: CASSGTGATGELFF
CDR3 DNA: TGCGCCAGCAGCGGGACAGGGGCCACCGGGGAGCTGTTTTTT

clone size: -
J gene: TRBJ2-5
V gene: TRBV11-2
D gene: TRBD1
CDR3 protein: CASSPGQGRAETQYF
CDR3 DNA: TGTGCCAGCAGCCCGGGACAGGGTAGAGCGGAGACCCAGTACTTC

clone size: -
J gene: TRBJ2-7
V gene: TRBV14
D gene: -
CDR3 protein: CASSQSSGLIYEQYF
CDR3 DNA: TGTGCCAGCAGCCAATCGTCAGGGCTGATCTACGAGCAGTACTTC

clone size: -
J gene: TRBJ2-5
V gene: TRBV5-1
D gene: -
CDR3 protein: CASSPSGETQYF
CDR3 DNA: TGCGCCAGCAGCCCCAGTGGGGAGACCCAGTACTTC

clone size: -
J gene: TRBJ2-7
V gene: TRBV15
D gene: -
CDR3 protein: CATSREDAYEQYF
CDR3 DNA: TGTGCCACCAGCAGGGAAGACGCTTACGAGCAGTACTTC

clone size: -
J gene: TRBJ2-1
V gene: TRBV28
D gene: -
CDR3 protein: CASSSPHPKGYNEQFF
CDR3 DNA: TGTGCCAGCAGTTCCCCCCATCCAAAGGGCTACAATGAGCAGTTCTTC

clone size: -
J gene: TRBJ1-1
V gene: TRBV29-1
D gene: -
CDR3 protein: CSVADRNEAFF
CDR3 DNA: TGCAGCGTAGCTGACAGAAATGAAGCTTTCTTT

clone size: once
J gene: TRBJ1-2
V gene: TRBV6-1
D gene: -
CDR3 protein: CASSGPQGWAGYTF
CDR3 DNA: TGTGCCAGCAGTGGTCCCCAGGGTTGGGCCGGCTACACCTTC

clone size: -
J gene: TRBJ2-7
V gene: TRBV7-7
D gene: TRBD2
CDR3 protein: CASSLVSGREGYEQYF
CDR3 DNA: TGTGCTAGCAGCTTAGTGTCGGGCAGGGAGGGCTACGAGCAGTACTTC

clone size: -
J gene: TRBJ2-1
V gene: TRBV5-1
D gene: -
CDR3 protein: CASSRELGDPPYNEQFF
CDR3 DNA: TGCGCCAGCAGCCGGGAACTCGGGGACCCACCCTACAATGAGCAGTTCTTC

clone size: few
J gene: TRBJ2-1
V gene: TRBV6-5
D gene: -
CDR3 protein: CASSSPGVSEQFF
CDR3 DNA: TGTGCCAGCAGTTCGCCAGGGGTTAGTGAGCAGTTCTTC

clone size: -
J gene: TRBJ1-4
V gene: TRBV6-1
D gene: TRBD1
CDR3 protein: CASSDQGAARGQKLFF
CDR3 DNA: TGTGCCAGCAGTGACCAGGGGGCGGCGAGGGGACAGAAACTGTTTTTT

clone size: -
J gene: TRBJ1-6
V gene: TRBV9
D gene: -
CDR3 protein: CASSVEWDSPLHF
CDR3 DNA: TGTGCCAGCAGCGTAGAATGGGATTCACCCCTCCACTTT

clone size: -
J gene: TRBJ1-1
V gene: TRBV6-1
D gene: -
CDR3 protein: CASGGESYTEAFF
CDR3 DNA: TGTGCCAGCGGCGGGGAATCGTACACTGAAGCTTTCTTT

clone size: -
J gene: TRBJ2-5
V gene: TRBV7-8
D gene: -
CDR3 protein: CASSLNQVETQYF
CDR3 DNA: TGTGCCAGCAGCTTAAATCAGGTGGAGACCCAGTACTTC

clone size: -
J gene: TRBJ2-7
V gene: TRBV11-3
D gene: TRBD2
CDR3 protein: CASSYGGSESYEQYF
CDR3 DNA: TGTGCCAGCAGCTATGGCGGGAGCGAAAGCTACGAGCAGTACTTC

clone size: once
J gene: TRBJ1-1
V gene: TRBV7-6
D gene: -
CDR3 protein: CASSPNPDTEAFF
CDR3 DNA: TGTGCCAGCAGCCCAAATCCGGACACTGAAGCTTTCTTT

clone size: once
J gene: TRBJ2-4
V gene: TRBV18
D gene: -
CDR3 protein: CASSPDAAENIQYF
CDR3 DNA: TGTGCCAGCTCACCAGACGCGGCAGAGAACATTCAGTACTTC

clone size: -
J gene: TRBJ2-5
V gene: TRBV19
D gene: TRBD2
CDR3 protein: CASSMGLAIETQYF
CDR3 DNA: TGTGCCAGTAGTATGGGACTAGCGATCGAGACCCAGTACTTC

clone size: few
J gene: TRBJ2-1
V gene: TRBV4-2
D gene: -
CDR3 protein: CASSQVGRQSSSYNEQFF
CDR3 DNA: TGTGCCAGCAGCCAAGTGGGGAGGCAGTCGAGCTCCTACAATGAGCAGTTCTTC

clone size: -
J gene: TRBJ2-7
V gene: TRBV18
D gene: -
CDR3 protein: CASSPPIRSTYEQYF
CDR3 DNA: TGTGCCAGCTCACCACCGATACGGAGTACCTACGAGCAGTACTTC

clone size: -
J gene: TRBJ1-1
V gene: TRBV19
D gene: TRBD1
CDR3 protein: CASSPQRPGQGSAFF
CDR3 DNA: TGTGCCAGTAGTCCTCAACGACCGGGACAGGGGTCGGCTTTCTTT

clone size: once
J gene: TRBJ2-1
V gene: TRBV11-2
D gene: TRBD2
CDR3 protein: CASSLAGLGNEQFF
CDR3 DNA: TGTGCCAGCAGCTTGGCCGGACTAGGGAATGAGCAGTTCTTC

clone size: -
J gene: TRBJ1-2
V gene: TRBV29-1
D gene: TRBD1
CDR3 protein: CSAGTGSLFYGYTF
CDR3 DNA: TGCAGCGCCGGGACAGGTAGCCTCTTCTATGGCTACACCTTC

clone size: -
J gene: TRBJ2-5
V gene: TRBV5-1
D gene: -
CDR3 protein: CASSWAPQRQETQYF
CDR3 DNA: TGCGCCAGCAGCTGGGCCCCACAAAGGCAAGAGACCCAGTACTTC

clone size: -
J gene: TRBJ2-1
V gene: TRBV15
D gene: TRBD1
CDR3 protein: CATSRARTGVDNEQFF
CDR3 DNA: TGTGCCACCAGCAGAGCCCGGACAGGGGTCGACAATGAGCAGTTCTTC

clone size: few
J gene: TRBJ1-2
V gene: TRBV10-2
D gene: -
CDR3 protein: CASSQTSYGYTF
CDR3 DNA: TGCGCCAGCTCACAGACAAGCTATGGCTACACCTTC

clone size: -
J gene: TRBJ1-2
V gene: TRBV27
D gene: -
CDR3 protein: CASSLSPGVGNYGYTF
CDR3 DNA: TGTGCCAGCAGTTTATCTCCAGGGGTTGGGAACTATGGCTACACCTTC

clone size: -
J gene: TRBJ1-1
V gene: TRBV7-9
D gene: -
CDR3 protein: CASSPDRSNTEAFF
CDR3 DNA: TGTGCCAGCAGCCCCGACAGGAGCAACACTGAAGCTTTCTTT

clone size: -
J gene: TRBJ1-1
V gene: TRBV10-1
D gene: -
CDR3 protein: CASSAANEGTEAFF
CDR3 DNA: TGCGCCAGCAGTGCGGCCAACGAGGGGACTGAAGCTTTCTTT

clone size: -
J gene: TRBJ2-1
V gene: TRBV5-1
D gene: TRBD2
CDR3 protein: CASSLVTSGNPEQFF
CDR3 DNA: TGCGCCAGCAGCTTGGTAACTAGCGGGAACCCTGAGCAGTTCTTC

clone size: -
J gene: TRBJ1-1
V gene: TRBV4-2
D gene: -
CDR3 protein: CASSQDRRNTEAFF
CDR3 DNA: TGTGCCAGCAGCCAAGACAGGAGGAATACTGAAGCTTTCTTT

clone size: -
J gene: TRBJ1-1
V gene: TRBV10-2
D gene: TRBD1
CDR3 protein: CASSAGTGLTEAFF
CDR3 DNA: TGCGCCAGCAGTGCCGGGACAGGGTTAACTGAAGCTTTCTTT